This entry features one T cell receptor beta chain sequence. What it recognizes is unknown. The data belong to a study of CD8 T cells in ankylosing spondylitis. The V gene lost 4 bases and the J gene lost 4 bases, with 11 bases spanning the gap. CDR1 is SGHRS, CDR2 YFSETQ, per germline. The CDR3 consists of 14 residues. Findings and limits, study-wide: Within ankylosing spondylitis blood, a TCR beta motif made up of eight or nine highly homologous variants appeared to be characteristic.

Libraries for TCR beta were made by quantitative 5'-RACE with molecular barcodes. One entry per CDR3 protein, called by TCRdb with MiXCR from the 5' RACE reads. Among 650,000 to 800,000 distinct CDR3 sequences, over 15% were seen once, and the ten largest hold 19%. The sequenced material came from blood, either unsorted or a sorted T cell fraction (not recorded which). The sequence was collected from a male donor with ankylosing spondylitis. The V call is TRBV5-1, the J call TRBJ2-2; no reliable D call. For the CDR3, the DNA is TGCGCCAGCAGCCCCCCAGCCGTCACCGGGGAGCTGTTTTTT. Translation gives CASSPPAVTGELFF.